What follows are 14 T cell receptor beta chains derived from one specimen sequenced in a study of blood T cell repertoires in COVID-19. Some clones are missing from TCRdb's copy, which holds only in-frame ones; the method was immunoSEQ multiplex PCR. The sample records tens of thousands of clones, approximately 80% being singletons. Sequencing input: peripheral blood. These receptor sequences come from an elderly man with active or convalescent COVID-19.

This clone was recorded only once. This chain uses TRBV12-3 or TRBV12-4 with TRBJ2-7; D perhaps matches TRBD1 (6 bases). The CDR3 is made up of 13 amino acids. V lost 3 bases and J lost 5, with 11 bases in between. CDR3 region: CASSFRGVDEQYF. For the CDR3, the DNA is TGTGCCAGCAGTTTCAGGGGAGTGGACGAGCAGTACTTC.

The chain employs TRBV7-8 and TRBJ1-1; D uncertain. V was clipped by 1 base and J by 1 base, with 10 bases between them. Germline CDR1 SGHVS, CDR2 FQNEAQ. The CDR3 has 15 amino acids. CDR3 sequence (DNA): TGTGCCAGCAGCTTAGTAGTGGTCCCGAACACTGAAGCTTTCTTT. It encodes CASSLVVVPNTEAFF.

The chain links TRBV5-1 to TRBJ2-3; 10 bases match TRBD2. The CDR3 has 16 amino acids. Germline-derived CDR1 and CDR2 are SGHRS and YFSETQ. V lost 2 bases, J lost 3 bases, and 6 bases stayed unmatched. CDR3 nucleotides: TGCGCCAGCAGCTTAGCGGGAGGGCCAGGTACAGATACGCAGTATTTT. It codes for CASSLAGGPGTDTQYF.

The chain's CDR3 is CASSTGLAGDGETQYF. As DNA, the CDR3 is TGTGCCAGCAGCACGGGACTAGCGGGAGATGGAGAGACCCAGTACTTC. The chain is built from TRBV5-4 and TRBJ2-5, with 14 positions matching TRBD2. Germline trimming cut 4 bases from V and 4 bases from J; bases unmatched to any gene: 6. Per the germline V gene, CDR1 is SGHNT and CDR2 is YYREEE (reference sequence). The CDR3 is made up of 16 amino acids.

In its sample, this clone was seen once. CDR3 residues: CASSSWGPRDIQYF. The CDR3 DNA sequence: TGTGCCAGCAGTTCCTGGGGCCCTAGGGACATTCAGTACTTC. J is TRBJ2-4 and V is TRBV2, with D perhaps TRBD1 (5 bases). The CDR3 consists of 14 residues. V dropped 5 bases and J dropped 8 bases, with 16 bases sitting between them. Per germline, CDR1 SNHLY and CDR2 FYNNEI.

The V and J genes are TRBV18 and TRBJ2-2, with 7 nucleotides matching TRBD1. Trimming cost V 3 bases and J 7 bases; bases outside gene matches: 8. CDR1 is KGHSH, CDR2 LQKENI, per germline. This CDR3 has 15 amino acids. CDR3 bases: TGTGCCAGCTCACCGGACAGGATTGGGGTCGGGGAGCTGTTTTTT. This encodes CASSPDRIGVGELFF.

DNA for the CDR3: TGTGCCAGCAGCCTTAGCGGGGGGGCGATTGGGGATGAGCAGTTCTTC. Translation gives CASSLSGGAIGDEQFF. This chain connects TRBV4-2 to TRBJ2-1; 11 bases map to TRBD2. The CDR3 totals 16 residues. The V segment lost 4 bases and the J segment 8 bases; nucleotides outside the gene matches: 10. Germline V gene sequence: CDR1 LGHNA, CDR2 YNFKEQ.

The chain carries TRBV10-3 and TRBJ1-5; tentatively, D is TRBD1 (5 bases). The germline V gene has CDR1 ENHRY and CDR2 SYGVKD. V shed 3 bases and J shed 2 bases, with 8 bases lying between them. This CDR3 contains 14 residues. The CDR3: CAISDGGGNQPQHF. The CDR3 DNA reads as TGTGCCATCAGTGACGGGGGTGGCAATCAGCCCCAGCATTTT.

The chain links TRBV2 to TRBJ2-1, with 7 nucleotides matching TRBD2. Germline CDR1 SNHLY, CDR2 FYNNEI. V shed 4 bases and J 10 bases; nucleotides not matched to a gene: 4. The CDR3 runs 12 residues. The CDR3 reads CASSVQAGEQFF. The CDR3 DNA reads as TGTGCCAGCAGTGTACAAGCGGGGGAGCAGTTCTTC.

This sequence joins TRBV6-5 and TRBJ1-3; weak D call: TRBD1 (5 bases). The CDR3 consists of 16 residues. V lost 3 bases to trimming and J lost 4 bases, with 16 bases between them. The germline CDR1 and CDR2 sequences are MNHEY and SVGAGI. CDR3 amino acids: CASSYARGAGGNTIYF. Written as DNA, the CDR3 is TGTGCCAGCAGTTATGCTCGTGGGGCTGGCGGAAACACCATATATTTT.

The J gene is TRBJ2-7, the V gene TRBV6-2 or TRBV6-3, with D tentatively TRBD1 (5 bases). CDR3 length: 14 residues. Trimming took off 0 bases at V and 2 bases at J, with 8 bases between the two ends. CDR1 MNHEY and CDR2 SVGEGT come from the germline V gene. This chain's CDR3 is CASSYSTVPYEQYF. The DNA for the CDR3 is TGTGCCAGCAGTTACTCGACAGTGCCCTACGAGCAGTACTTC.

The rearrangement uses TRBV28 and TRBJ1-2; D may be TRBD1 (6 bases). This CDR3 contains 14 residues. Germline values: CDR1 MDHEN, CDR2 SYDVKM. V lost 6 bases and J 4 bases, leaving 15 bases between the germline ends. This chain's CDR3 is CASSYPGDGYGYTF. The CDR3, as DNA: TGTGCCAGCAGCTATCCAGGGGATGGCTATGGCTACACCTTC.

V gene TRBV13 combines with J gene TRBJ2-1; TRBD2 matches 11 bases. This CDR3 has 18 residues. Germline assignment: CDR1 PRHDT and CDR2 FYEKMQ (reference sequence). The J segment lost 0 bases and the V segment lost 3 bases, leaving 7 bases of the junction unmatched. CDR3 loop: CASSLVLAGASSYNEQFF. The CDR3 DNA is TGTGCCAGCAGCTTGGTACTAGCGGGAGCGAGCTCCTACAATGAGCAGTTCTTC.

CDR3 coding DNA: TGTGCCAGCAGCTTGATTTTGGGACAGGGGACCTCCCAGCAGTACTTC. It encodes CASSLILGQGTSQQYF. The V and J genes are TRBV5-5 and TRBJ2-7; TRBD1 matches at 10 bases. The V and J ends lost 1 base and 8 bases, in that order; junction bases with no gene match: 12. In germline, CDR1 is SGHKS, CDR2 YYEKEE (reference sequence). This CDR3 is built from 16 residues.